The present T cell receptor (beta chain) was sequenced within a study of CXCR3-negative and CXCR3-positive naive CD8 T cells. As for the study in general: A total of about 135 million TRB reads was generated, with about 1.5 +/- 0.3 million per library. Whole-study findings and limits: TCR strength was inferred from TRB CDR3 properties, while surface CD5 was comparable between naive subsets. Both of the naive subsets showed about the same high diversity, but memory CD8+ cells had much less.

The libraries of TRB cDNA were prepared using 5' RACE with UMI labels. TCRdb reprocessed the 5' RACE reads, keeping one entry per CDR3 protein, no DNA. This repertoire includes 55,000 to 70,000 distinct CDR3 sequences. The V gene's germline CDR1 is SSHAT and CDR2 FNYEAQ (reference sequence). The CDR3 spans 15 residues. This clonotype is medium-sized by frequency. Its target is not known. V usage is TRBV7-7 and J usage is TRBJ1-2; without DNA, the TCRdb call of TRBD1 cannot be checked. The sequenced material came from memory CD8+ T cells from blood. The TCR was taken from a human donor in good health. Some clones in this sample may be carry-over from other donors' samples. This CDR3 is CASSVPGQGDYGYTF.